The clone carrying this T cell receptor (beta chain) was found a few times. TCRdb re-called the 5' RACE reads through MiXCR, storing one row per CDR3 protein. This table has 75,000 to 95,000 distinct CDR3 sequences, around 5.1% appearing once. This sample was taken from a study of T cells of healthy individuals. This TCR was recovered from a female donor in good health.

The CDR3 loop is CASSTGTGVIEAFF. CDR3 DNA: TGTGCCAGCAGCACCGGGACAGGGGTTATTGAAGCTTTCTTT. The J gene is TRBJ1-1, the V gene TRBV9, with 10 bases that match TRBD1. Germline CDR1 is SGDLS and CDR2 is YYNGEE. The CDR3 has 14 residues. J lost 7 bases, V lost 4 bases, and 7 bases had no gene match.